Detailed here is one T cell receptor beta chain. Its antigen is still unknown. Primers for the PCR totalled 60 Vbeta and 13 Jbeta. Original analysis: Later analysis identified roughly 84 million unique TCR beta chains, approximately 10 million shared. TCRdb keeps only in-frame clones here, not all; method: immunoSEQ multiplex PCR. V and J calls and clone size are copied from that table; D and trimming were computed from the DNA. This table has about 180,000 clones, around 80% appearing once. This entry belongs to a study of cytomegalovirus exposure and HLA in healthy donors. Overall study results and limits: Analysis was carried out at a later point, and it linked a missense DCLRE1C variant to TCR beta V- and J-gene trimming. Previous analysis showed most TCR beta V segments were productive about 90% or about 30% of the time.

CDR1 is SSHAT and CDR2 is FNYEAQ in the germline V gene (reference sequence). The CDR3 runs 13 residues. V shed 5 bases, J shed 4 bases, and the junction held 2 bases outside the gene matches. The sequence came from a girl aged 10 to 17 in good health and CMV-seropositive. Sequencing was performed on PBMCs. This rearrangement joins TRBV7-7 to TRBJ2-1; 7 bases align to TRBD1. CDR3 in DNA: TGTGCCAGCAGCGGGGGACAGTACAATGAGCAGTTCTTC. As protein: CASSGGQYNEQFF.